This TCR beta chain was captured in a study of blood T cells in healthy people across ages. Study observations and caveats: Donor CMV infection status was unknown, possibly confounding age-related changes in expanded clonotypes.

A word on this clonotype: Its target is unknown. A junction boundary mismatches the germline segment, possibly from a read error.

Germline-derived CDR1 and CDR2 are LGHDT and YNNKEL (reference sequence). This CDR3 spans 18 amino acids. The second PCR ran roughly 6 to 11 cycles with a sample-barcoded 5' primer and J-beta primers. TCRdb independently ran MiXCR on the 5' RACE reads; one entry per CDR3 protein. The sample consists of about 500,000 distinct CDR3 sequences, about 24% of them appearing once. The same data also went into a second study, on T cells of mothers and their children. That work states: Each mother yielded more than 10 million TCR beta CDR3 reads. Each child yielded several million reads. Slightly higher, non-significant overlap characterized related mother-child pairs relative to unrelated pairs.

The chain uses TRBV3-1 and TRBJ2-2; TRBD2 agrees at 9 bases. Sequencing used blood. This TCR was recovered from a boy younger than 18 in good health. The CDR3 here is CAGSPRGSGGLNTGELFF. The CDR3 bases are TGTGCCGGCAGCCCCCGAGGTAGCGGGGGCCTAAACACCGGGGAGCTGTTTTTT.